The 14 T cell receptor beta chains below all came from one sample that was sequenced in a study of early T cells in non-severe SARS-CoV-2 infection. TCRdb called the 5' RACE reads again in MiXCR, with one record for every CDR3 protein. The profile covers about 42,000 distinct CDR3 sequences, with over 6% appearing a single time and around 5.1% taken by the ten largest. The sequencing input was whole blood. These receptors were taken from an adult who was a healthcare worker with PCR-confirmed SARS-CoV-2 infection or an uninfected control (not recorded which).

The sample holds a few counts of this clonotype. This rearrangement joins TRBV10-2 to TRBJ2-2; 7 bases fit TRBD2. V lost 3 bases, J lost 2 bases, and 12 bases stayed unmatched. There are 18 residues in the CDR3. Looked up from germline, CDR1 is WSHSY and CDR2 is SAAADI. For the CDR3, the DNA is TGCGCCAGCAGTGACGTTGATCGGCTAGCGGAAAACACCGGGGAGCTGTTTTTT. This sequence encodes CASSDVDRLAENTGELFF.

The J gene is TRBJ1-6, the V gene TRBV5-5, with D unclear. Germline values: CDR1 SGHKS, CDR2 YYEKEE (reference sequence). V was clipped by 4 bases and J by 10 bases, with 12 bases between them. The CDR3 runs to 13 residues. The CDR3 is CASSADLVSPLHF. Here the CDR3 DNA reads TGTGCCAGCAGCGCCGACCTGGTGTCACCCCTCCACTTT.

There are many counts of this clonotype. This chain joins TRBV6-6 and TRBJ1-1; 12 bases are shared with TRBD1. The V and J ends lost 5 bases and 2 bases, in that order; junction bases with no gene match: 6. The CDR3 contains 16 residues. Germline V gene data show CDR1 as MNHNY and CDR2 as SVGAGI (reference sequence). CDR3 loop: CASSQRDRGLNTEAFF. The CDR3 DNA sequence: TGTGCCAGCAGTCAGCGGGACAGGGGGCTTAACACTGAAGCTTTCTTT.

This rearrangement joins TRBV19 to TRBJ2-7, with 8 bases that match TRBD2. CDR1 LNHDA and CDR2 SQIVND come from the germline V gene (reference sequence). This CDR3 comprises 15 residues. The ends lost 7 bases at V and 1 base at J; junction bases unmatched: 9. The CDR3 DNA reads TGTGCCAGTACCCCAACTAGCGGACCTTCCTACGAGCAGTACTTC. It translates to CASTPTSGPSYEQYF.

The chain is built from TRBV4-3 and TRBJ2-5; tentatively, D is TRBD2 (6 bases). The CDR3 extends over 17 amino acids. CDR1 LGHNA and CDR2 YSLEER come from the germline V gene. Deletions cut 0 bases from V and 2 bases from J, with 16 bases between. For the CDR3, the DNA is TGCGCCAGCAGCCAAGACGGGATTGGGGGGAGTCAAGAGACCCAGTACTTC. Amino acid sequence: CASSQDGIGGSQETQYF.

This chain joins TRBV18 and TRBJ2-1; tentatively, D is TRBD2 (5 bases). CDR1 is KGHSH, CDR2 LQKENI, per germline. The CDR3 runs 17 residues. Between the trimmed V and J ends, which lost 6 bases and 0 bases, there was a span of 18 bases. The CDR3 protein is CASSPRADWSSYNEQFF. The CDR3 nucleotides read TGTGCCAGCTCCCCTCGGGCGGACTGGAGCTCCTACAATGAGCAGTTCTTC.

This clonotype was seen only a few times. The V call is TRBV7-8, the J call TRBJ2-3, with D perhaps TRBD1 or TRBD2 (6 bases each). There are 16 residues in the CDR3. Trimming cost V 3 bases and J 3 bases, with 16 bases left between them. Germline V gene lookup returns CDR1 SGHVS and CDR2 FQNEAQ. The CDR3 DNA reads as TGTGCCAGCAGCTTCAGTTTAGGAGGGGGAACAGATACGCAGTATTTT. Translated, it gives CASSFSLGGGTDTQYF.

This clonotype occurred a few times. The chain carries TRBV7-9 and TRBJ2-5; the D gene is possibly TRBD1 (5 bases). Trimming removed 4 bases at V and 4 bases at J, with 13 bases between. This CDR3 is 14 amino acids long. Looked up from germline, CDR1 is SEHNR and CDR2 is FQNEAQ (reference sequence). The CDR3 protein is CASSSRTRTETQYF. CDR3 DNA sequence: TGTGCCAGCAGCTCCCGGACACGAACAGAGACCCAGTACTTC.

This clonotype is medium-sized by share. In DNA form, the CDR3 reads TGTGCCAGCAGCTTTACCGGGACGGCCACAGATACGCAGTATTTT. Amino acids: CASSFTGTATDTQYF. The rearrangement links TRBV13 to TRBJ2-3, with D possibly called TRBD1 or TRBD2 (5 bases each). This CDR3 region has 15 residues. Germline lookup yields CDR1 PRHDT and CDR2 FYEKMQ (reference sequence). V was pared by 3 bases and J by 2 bases, with 12 bases between.

J is TRBJ2-3 and V is TRBV12-3 or TRBV12-4; D uncertain. The CDR3 loop spans 13 amino acids. V lost 2 bases and J 4 bases, leaving 7 bases between the germline ends. This chain's CDR3 is CASSLSFADTQYF. CDR3 DNA sequence: TGTGCCAGCAGTTTAAGCTTTGCAGATACGCAGTATTTT.

Here the CDR3 reads CASRLVMADGSYNEQFF. CDR3 nucleotide sequence: TGTGCAAGTCGCTTAGTGATGGCGGACGGATCTTACAATGAGCAGTTCTTC. This rearrangement joins TRBV12-2 to TRBJ2-1. TRBV12-2 is listed as a pseudogene. The CDR3 is 17 residues long.

In its sample, this clonotype was seen many times. The chain carries TRBV5-1 and TRBJ2-2; D possibly corresponds to TRBD1 (5 bases). In germline, CDR1 is SGHRS, CDR2 YFSETQ. V shed 2 bases and J shed 0 bases, with 8 bases lying between them. This CDR3 is 15 amino acids long. Written as DNA, the CDR3 is TGCGCCAGCAGCTTACAGGTCACGAACACCGGGGAGCTGTTTTTT. Protein product: CASSLQVTNTGELFF. Filled out from reference TRBV5-1 and TRBJ2-2, the complete variable domain reads KAGVTQTPRYLIKTRGQQVTLSCSPISGHRSVSWYQQTPGQGLQFLFEYFSETQRNKGNFPGRFSGRQFSNSRSEMNVSTLELGDSALYLCASSLQVTNTGELFFGEGSRLTVL.

This clonotype has ten or more counts. The chain couples TRBV7-3 to TRBJ2-1; perhaps TRBD1 as D (6 bases). CDR1 is SGHTA, CDR2 FQGTGA, per germline. Trimming shortened V by 4 bases and J by 3 bases, and 13 bases separated the two germline ends. The CDR3 runs 15 residues. The DNA for the CDR3 is TGTGCCAGCAGCTATGTGCCAGGGGTCTACAATGAGCAGTTCTTC. Encoded protein: CASSYVPGVYNEQFF.

This clonotype showed up just a few times. The chain couples TRBV19 to TRBJ2-1; D remains unclear. This CDR3 region has 15 residues. V was clipped by 1 base and J by 5 bases, with 12 bases between them. CDR1 is LNHDA and CDR2 is SQIVND in the germline V gene (reference sequence). The CDR3 region has the DNA TGTGCCAGTAGTATAGGTTACGCGCCGGACAATGAGCAGTTCTTC. This sequence encodes CASSIGYAPDNEQFF. Combining the CDR3 with reference TRBV19 and TRBJ2-1 gives the whole variable domain DGGITQSPKYLFRKEGQNVTLSCEQNLNHDAMYWYRQDPGQGLRLIYYSQIVNDFQKGDIAEGYSVSREKKESFPLTVTSAQKNPTAFYLCASSIGYAPDNEQFFGPGTRLTVL.